This record concerns one T cell receptor beta chain sequence. Trimming took 8 bases from V and 2 from J, leaving 10 bases between them. Germline CDR1 reads SNHLY; CDR2 reads FYNNEI. The CDR3 loop spans 12 amino acids. The sample originates from a study of blood T cell repertoires in COVID-19. The wider study: Italy, Spain and the United States were the sources of the convalescent and acute COVID-19 samples.

In the study's own analysis: Estimated nucleated cell counts came from reference gene primer amplification. TCRdb's table, derived via immunoSEQ multiplex PCR, lists solely in-frame clones and lacks some. That table gives V, J and clone size, and the DNA gave D and trimming. The table shows some 240,000 clones, with around nine tenths occurring only once. Specimen: peripheral blood. This sequence joins TRBV2 and TRBJ2-7, with D possibly TRBD1 on 5 matching bases. The receptor was isolated from a man between 60 and 75 years old who had recovered from COVID-19. This CDR3 reads CASRQLTYEQYF. CDR3 sequence (DNA): TGTGCCAGCCGACAGCTGACCTACGAGCAGTACTTC.